This is a list of T cell receptor beta chains from one sample in a study of a mutant IDH1 vaccine in newly diagnosed glioma. The protocol was immunoSEQ multiplex PCR, while the TCRdb copy is restricted to in-frame clones and leaves out a portion. There are 30,000 or so clones in the sample; 80% to 90% occur only once, and around 5% lies in the top ten. This specimen consisted of PBMCs, obtained from a glioma patient treated with radiotherapy, temozolomide or both. Every receptor here comes from a woman in her thirties or forties with glioma. The CDR3 runs from the conserved cysteine through the conserved F or W. The D gene is left open where the match is weak. Rows give clone size only sometimes, using once, few, many, or a class for an expanded clone.

TRBV15	.	.	TRBJ1-3	CATSSTGTTGNTIYF	TGTGCCACCAGCAGTACCGGGACAACTGGAAACACCATATATTTT
TRBV28	.	.	TRBJ2-7	CASSRPLGTVYEQYF	TGTGCCAGCAGTCGTCCCCTCGGGACGGTCTACGAGCAGTACTTC
TRBV7-8	.	.	TRBJ1-1	CASSLTTANTEAFF	TGTGCCAGCAGCTTGACGACAGCGAACACTGAAGCTTTCTTT
TRBV7-8	TRBD2	once	TRBJ2-1	CASSLDGLAGAQSSYNEQFF	TGTGCCAGCAGCTTAGACGGACTAGCGGGAGCGCAAAGCTCCTACAATGAGCAGTTCTTC
TRBV29-1	.	.	TRBJ1-2	CSVAGTIDYGYTF	TGCAGCGTTGCAGGAACTATAGACTATGGCTACACCTTC
TRBV19	TRBD1	.	TRBJ2-7	CASSIPGTGRNEQYF	TGTGCCAGTAGTATACCAGGGACAGGGCGGAACGAGCAGTACTTC
TRBV4-1	TRBD1	.	TRBJ1-1	CASSQDRGATEAFF	TGCGCCAGCAGCCAAGACAGGGGGGCCACTGAAGCTTTCTTT
TRBV6-4	.	.	TRBJ1-4	CASSRVGGSGEKLFF	TGTGCCAGCAGTCGAGTCGGGGGCTCGGGTGAAAAACTGTTTTTT
TRBV10-1	TRBD1	.	TRBJ1-4	CASSDPNRGANEKLFF	TGCGCCAGCAGTGATCCGAACAGGGGGGCTAATGAAAAACTGTTTTTT
TRBV6-5	.	.	TRBJ2-7	CASSYSHGLEQYF	TGTGCCAGCAGTTACTCACACGGGTTGGAGCAGTACTTC
TRBV27	.	.	TRBJ1-2	CASSTDSLNYGYTF	TGTGCCAGCAGCACGGACAGCCTCAACTATGGCTACACCTTC
TRBV11-2	.	few	TRBJ2-7	CASSLDAAYEQYF	TGTGCCAGCAGCTTAGATGCGGCCTACGAGCAGTACTTC
TRBV7-8	.	.	TRBJ2-2	CASSLGVANTGELFF	TGTGCCAGCAGCTTAGGGGTAGCCAACACCGGGGAGCTGTTTTTT
TRBV7-2	TRBD1	.	TRBJ2-4	CASSSSDRGLLRNIQYF	TGTGCCAGCAGCTCATCTGACAGGGGCCTATTAAGAAACATTCAGTACTTC
TRBV7-2	TRBD1	.	TRBJ1-2	CASSPRTGVDYGYTF	TGTGCCAGCAGCCCGAGGACAGGGGTGGACTATGGCTACACCTTC
TRBV29-1	.	.	TRBJ2-7	CSAETGRDDEQYF	TGCAGCGCCGAGACAGGGAGGGACGACGAGCAGTACTTC
TRBV6-5	TRBD1	.	TRBJ1-1	CASSYRSRGHTEAFF	TGTGCCAGCAGTTATAGGAGCAGGGGGCACACTGAAGCTTTCTTT
TRBV30	TRBD2	.	TRBJ2-3	CALSGLAGGTQYF	TGTGCCTTGTCGGGACTAGCGGGAGGGACGCAGTATTTT